A single sample is the source of the 6 T cell receptor beta chains below, sequenced in a study of blood T cell repertoires in COVID-19. The method was immunoSEQ multiplex PCR; TCRdb's version includes in-frame clones alone and lacks a portion of them. The table shows 70,000 or so clones, with approximately 90% occurring only once. Specimen: peripheral blood. These receptors originate from a woman aged 80 or over with active COVID-19.

This rearrangement joins TRBV13 to TRBJ2-7, with D possibly TRBD1 on 6 matching bases. Germline CDR1 PRHDT, CDR2 FYEKMQ (reference sequence). This CDR3 contains 12 residues. Trimming took 5 bases from V and 8 from J, leaving 13 bases between them. As DNA, the CDR3 is TGTGCCAGCAGCCGAGAAGGGGGTAAGCAGTACTTC. This codes for CASSREGGKQYF.

The chain joins TRBV6-5 to TRBJ2-2, with no clear D. Germline V gene data show CDR1 as MNHEY and CDR2 as SVGAGI. V was clipped by 11 bases and J by 0 bases, with 4 bases between them. The CDR3 is 11 amino acids. CDR3 bases: TGTGCCGTCTCGAACACCGGGGAGCTGTTTTTT. This translates into CAVSNTGELFF.

This clone was counted once. The chain carries TRBV19 and TRBJ1-2; TRBD1 agrees at 7 bases. This CDR3 has 13 amino acids. In germline, CDR1 is LNHDA, CDR2 SQIVND (reference sequence). The trim removed 6 bases at V and 4 bases at J, leaving 5 bases unmatched. CDR3 residues: CASRGRTGYGYTF. Here the CDR3 DNA reads TGTGCCAGTAGAGGTCGGACAGGCTATGGCTACACCTTC. The full variable domain, completed using reference TRBV19 and TRBJ1-2, is DGGITQSPKYLFRKEGQNVTLSCEQNLNHDAMYWYRQDPGQGLRLIYYSQIVNDFQKGDIAEGYSVSREKKESFPLTVTSAQKNPTAFYLCASRGRTGYGYTFGSGTRLTVV.

The gene calls are TRBV29-1 and TRBJ2-7; D possibly corresponds to TRBD2 (6 bases). The V gene lost 4 bases and the J gene lost 5 bases, with 15 bases spanning the gap. The germline CDR1 and CDR2 sequences are SQVTM and ANQGSEA. The CDR3 totals 13 residues. For the CDR3, the DNA is TGCAGCGTTGGACGAGGAGGGTTGCACGAGCAGTACTTC. Translating it yields CSVGRGGLHEQYF.

The chain has TRBV7-2 and TRBJ1-1; TRBD1 is a possible D gene (6 bases). Germline V CDR1 and CDR2: SGHTA, FQGNSA. CDR3 length equals 14 residues. V lost 5 bases to trimming and J lost 6 bases, with 16 bases between them. The CDR3 protein is CASSIQGRISEAFF. CDR3 in DNA: TGTGCCAGCAGCATACAGGGAAGGATCTCTGAAGCTTTCTTT.

The V call is TRBV11-2, the J call TRBJ1-2; 8 nucleotides agree with TRBD1. CDR3 size: 14 residues. V gave up 2 bases and J gave up 4 bases; unmatched junction bases: 3. Germline assignment: CDR1 SGHAT and CDR2 FQNNGV. The CDR3 sequence: CASSLRQGAYGYTF. The CDR3 DNA sequence: TGTGCCAGCAGCTTACGGCAGGGGGCCTATGGCTACACCTTC.